This entry lists 8 T cell receptor beta chains sequenced from one sample in a study of breast tumors, draining lymph nodes, adjacent tissues. One entry per CDR3 protein, called by TCRdb with MiXCR from the multiplex PCR reads. This table has about 53,000 distinct CDR3 sequences, roughly 39% appearing once. Sample: breast tumor tissue. These receptors were taken from a female donor with breast cancer. Some clones in this sample may be carry-over from other donors' samples.

This clonotype was detected ten times or more. CDR3 sequence: CASSQNEKLFF. The DNA for the CDR3 is TGTGCCAGCAGCCAGAACGAAAAACTGTTTTTT. The chain has TRBV28 and TRBJ1-4; no firm D call. Germline CDR1 reads MDHEN; CDR2 reads SYDVKM. V shed 6 bases and J shed 8 bases, with 7 bases lying between them. The CDR3 has 11 residues.

This clonotype was counted ten times or more. The chain links TRBV4-3 to TRBJ2-5; D unclear. Germline CDR1 reads LGHNA; CDR2 reads YSLEER. The germline V and J ends were trimmed by 6 bases and 0 bases, with 11 bases remaining between them. This CDR3 spans 14 amino acids. CDR3: CASSPGAYQETQYF. Written as DNA, the CDR3 is TGCGCCAGCAGTCCCGGTGCGTACCAAGAGACCCAGTACTTC.

This clonotype occurred many times. The chain is built from TRBV20-1 and TRBJ2-1; D might be TRBD2 (5 bases). V gave up 5 bases and J gave up 4 bases, with 12 bases separating them. The CDR3 contains 13 residues. CDR1 is DFQATT and CDR2 is SNEGSKA in the germline V gene (reference sequence). The CDR3 reads CSAHTGDYNEQFF. In nucleotides, the CDR3 is TGCAGTGCTCATACCGGGGATTACAATGAGCAGTTCTTC.

The V call is TRBV20-1, the J call TRBJ1-6; D is perhaps TRBD1 (5 bases). This CDR3 spans 15 amino acids. V shed 0 bases and J shed 13 bases, with 19 bases lying between them. CDR1 and CDR2 (germline): DFQATT, SNEGSKA (reference sequence). The CDR3 sequence is CSAREGEGENQPLHF. DNA of the CDR3: TGCAGTGCTAGAGAGGGCGAAGGGGAAAATCAGCCCCTCCACTTT.

This clonotype has ten or more counts. The rearrangement joins TRBV12-3 or TRBV12-4 to TRBJ1-1; D ambiguous. The CDR3 has 14 amino acids. The V end was cut by 4 bases, the J end by 0 bases, with 9 bases between. CDR3 sequence (DNA): TGTGCCAGCAGTTACGGCGGACTGAACACTGAAGCTTTCTTT. Translated, it gives CASSYGGLNTEAFF.

A remark on this clonotype: The junction differs from germline at one of its ends, possibly a read error. This chain uses TRBV7-2 with TRBJ2-1; TRBD2 matches 10 bases. Germline V gene data show CDR1 as SGHTA and CDR2 as FQGNSA. The CDR3 spans 15 residues. The CDR3 nucleotides read TGTGCCAGCAGCTTAGTTGGGCTAGCGGGAGATGAGCGGTTCTTC. Protein sequence: CASSLVGLAGDERFF.

Ten or more counts support this clonotype. J is TRBJ2-2 and V is TRBV5-5; D not certain. CDR1 is SGHKS and CDR2 is YYEKEE in the germline V gene (reference sequence). The CDR3 runs to 13 residues. V dropped 1 base and J dropped 1 base, with 2 bases sitting between them. CDR3 residues: CASSLLNTGELFF. The CDR3 nucleotides are TGTGCCAGCAGCTTGCTGAACACCGGGGAGCTGTTTTTT.

The sample holds many counts of this clonotype. A much larger clone lies a single base off, so this may be a read error. The chain uses TRBV20-1 and TRBJ2-5; 7 bases are a match to TRBD2. Trimming cost V 6 bases and J 7 bases; bases outside gene matches: 14. The CDR3 totals 14 residues. Germline V gene lookup returns CDR1 DFQATT and CDR2 SNEGSKA (reference sequence). The CDR3 DNA is TGCAGTGCCACCTTGGGGAGGGCCGAAGCGACCCAGTACTTC. This translates into CSATLGRAEATQYF.